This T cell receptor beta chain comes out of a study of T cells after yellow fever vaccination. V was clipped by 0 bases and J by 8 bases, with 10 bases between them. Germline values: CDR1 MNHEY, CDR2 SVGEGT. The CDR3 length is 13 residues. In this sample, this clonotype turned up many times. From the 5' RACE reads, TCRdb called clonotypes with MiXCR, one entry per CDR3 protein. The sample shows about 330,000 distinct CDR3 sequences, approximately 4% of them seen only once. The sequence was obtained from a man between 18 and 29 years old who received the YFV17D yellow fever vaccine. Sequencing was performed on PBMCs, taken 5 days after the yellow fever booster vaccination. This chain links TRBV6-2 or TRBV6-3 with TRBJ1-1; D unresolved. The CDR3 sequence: CASSYSISGEAFF. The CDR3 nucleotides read TGTGCCAGCAGTTACTCGATTTCTGGAGAAGCTTTCTTT.